This T cell receptor beta chain derives from a study of cytomegalovirus exposure and HLA in healthy donors. 13 Jbeta primers and 60 Vbeta primers were used for the PCR. Only in-frame clones appear in the TCRdb table, and some are missing; sequencing was by immunoSEQ multiplex PCR. The profile shows around 100,000 clones, 70% of them singletons. Findings of the study overall: Earlier results showed most TCR beta V segments being productive about 87% or about 30% of the time. High specificity and sensitivity for cytomegalovirus status were reported for the classifier. Through in vitro validation, a few CMV-associated chains were shown to be specific for CMV antigens.

In its sample, this clone was seen a few times. Antigen specificity is unknown. The clonotype originates from a young man in good health and CMV-seropositive. Material for sequencing was PBMCs.

The DNA for the CDR3 is TGTGCCAGCAGCAAAGCAGAAGCGATCGCCCCAGATACGCAGTATTTT. It encodes CASSKAEAIAPDTQYF. V usage is TRBV21-1 and J usage is TRBJ2-3; whether TRBD2, the table's D call, matches the DNA was not checked. TRBV21-1 is labeled a pseudogene. There are 16 residues in the CDR3.